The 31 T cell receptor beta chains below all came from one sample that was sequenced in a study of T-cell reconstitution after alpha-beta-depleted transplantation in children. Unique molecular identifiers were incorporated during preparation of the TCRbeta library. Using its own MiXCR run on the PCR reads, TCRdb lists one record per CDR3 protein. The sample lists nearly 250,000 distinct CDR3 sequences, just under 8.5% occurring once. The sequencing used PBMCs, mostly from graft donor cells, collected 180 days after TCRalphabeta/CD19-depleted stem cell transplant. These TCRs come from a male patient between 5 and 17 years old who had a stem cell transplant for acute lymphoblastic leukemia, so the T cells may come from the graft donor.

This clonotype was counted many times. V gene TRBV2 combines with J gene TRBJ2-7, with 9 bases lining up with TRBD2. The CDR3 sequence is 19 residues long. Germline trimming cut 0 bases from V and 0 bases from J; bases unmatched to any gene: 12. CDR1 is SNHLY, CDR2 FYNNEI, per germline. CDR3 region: CASSEALATSGNPSYEQYF. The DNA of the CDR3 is TGTGCCAGCAGTGAAGCTCTGGCGACTAGCGGTAATCCCTCCTACGAGCAGTACTTC.

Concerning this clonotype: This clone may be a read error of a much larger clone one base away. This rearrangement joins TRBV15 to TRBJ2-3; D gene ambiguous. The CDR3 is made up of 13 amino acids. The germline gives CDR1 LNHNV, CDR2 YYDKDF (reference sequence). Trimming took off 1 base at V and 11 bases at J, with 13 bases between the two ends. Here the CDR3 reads CATSRGGSDGQYF. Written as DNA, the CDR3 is TGTGCCACCAGCAGAGGAGGCAGTGACGGGCAGTATTTT. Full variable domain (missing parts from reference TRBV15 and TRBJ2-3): DAMVIQNPRYQVTQFGKPVTLSCSQTLNHNVMYWYQQKSSQAPKLLFHYYDKDFNNEADTPDNFQSRRPNTSFCFLDIRSPGLGDTAMYLCATSRGGSDGQYFGPGTRLTVL.

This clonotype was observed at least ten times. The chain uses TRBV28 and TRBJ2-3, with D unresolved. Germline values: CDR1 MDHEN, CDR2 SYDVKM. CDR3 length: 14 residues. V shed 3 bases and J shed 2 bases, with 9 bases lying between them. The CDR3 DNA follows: TGTGCCAGCAGTTTCGATTTCCACACAGATACGCAGTATTTT. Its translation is CASSFDFHTDTQYF.

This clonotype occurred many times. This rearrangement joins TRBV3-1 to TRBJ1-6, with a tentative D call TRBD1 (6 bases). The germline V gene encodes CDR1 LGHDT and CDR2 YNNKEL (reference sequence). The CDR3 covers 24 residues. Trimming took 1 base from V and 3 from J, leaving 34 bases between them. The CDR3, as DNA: TGTGCCAGCAGCCAAGCCCCTTGGACCCCCGGGCGGCAGGGGTTATTGGTCTATAATTCACCCCTCCACTTT. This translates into CASSQAPWTPGRQGLLVYNSPLHF.

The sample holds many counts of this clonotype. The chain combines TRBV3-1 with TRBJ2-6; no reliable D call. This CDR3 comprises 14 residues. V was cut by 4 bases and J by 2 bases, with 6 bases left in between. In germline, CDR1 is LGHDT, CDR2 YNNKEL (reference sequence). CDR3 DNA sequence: TGTGCCAGCAGCCTAGGTACTGGGGCCAACGTCCTGACTTTC. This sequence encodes CASSLGTGANVLTF. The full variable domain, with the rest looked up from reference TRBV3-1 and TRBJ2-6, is DTAVSQTPKYLVTQMGNDKSIKCEQNLGHDTMYWYKQDSKKFLKIMFSYNNKELIINETVPNRFSPKSPDKAHLNLHINSLELGDSAVYFCASSLGTGANVLTFGAGSRLTVL.

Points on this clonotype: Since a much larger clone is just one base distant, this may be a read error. CDR3 amino acids: CASRDFTYEQYF. CDR3 nucleotides: TGCGCCAGCAGAGATTTCACCTACGAGCAGTACTTC. The rearrangement links TRBV10-2 to TRBJ2-7, with D unresolved. The V gene's germline CDR1 is WSHSY and CDR2 SAAADI. CDR3 length: 12 amino acids. V was cut by 6 bases and J by 2 bases, with 8 bases left in between.

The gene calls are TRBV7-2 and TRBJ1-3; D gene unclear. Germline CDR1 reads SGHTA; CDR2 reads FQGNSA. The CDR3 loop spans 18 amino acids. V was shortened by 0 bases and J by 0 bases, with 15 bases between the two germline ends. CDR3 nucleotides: TGTGCCAGCAGCTTAGCCACAGCATCTTCCCTCTCTGGAAACACCATATATTTT. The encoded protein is CASSLATASSLSGNTIYF.

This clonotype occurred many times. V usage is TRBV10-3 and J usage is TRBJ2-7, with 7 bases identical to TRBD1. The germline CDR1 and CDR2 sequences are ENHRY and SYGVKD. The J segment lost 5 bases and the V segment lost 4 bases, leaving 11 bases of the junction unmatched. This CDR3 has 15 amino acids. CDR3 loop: CAISGIGGPFDEQYF. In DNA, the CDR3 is TGTGCCATCAGTGGCATAGGGGGCCCCTTTGACGAGCAGTACTTC.

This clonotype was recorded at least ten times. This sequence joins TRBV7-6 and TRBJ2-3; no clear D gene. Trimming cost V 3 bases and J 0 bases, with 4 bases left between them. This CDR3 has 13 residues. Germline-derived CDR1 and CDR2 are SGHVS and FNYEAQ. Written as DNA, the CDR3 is TGTGCCAGCAGCTTTCCCAGCACAGATACGCAGTATTTT. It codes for CASSFPSTDTQYF.

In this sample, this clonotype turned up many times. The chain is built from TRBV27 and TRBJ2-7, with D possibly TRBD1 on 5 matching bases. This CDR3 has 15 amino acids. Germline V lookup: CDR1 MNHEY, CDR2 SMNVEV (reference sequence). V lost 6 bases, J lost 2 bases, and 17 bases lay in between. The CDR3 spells CASSFRQGQPYEQYF. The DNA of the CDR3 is TGTGCCAGCAGCTTTCGGCAGGGCCAACCCTACGAGCAGTACTTC.

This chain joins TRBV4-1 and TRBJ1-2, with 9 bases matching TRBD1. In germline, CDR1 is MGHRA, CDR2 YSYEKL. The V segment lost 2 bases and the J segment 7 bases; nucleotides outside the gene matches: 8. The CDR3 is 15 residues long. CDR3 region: CASSQPGTGSTGYTF. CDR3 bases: TGCGCCAGCAGCCAACCTGGGACAGGGAGTACTGGCTACACCTTC.

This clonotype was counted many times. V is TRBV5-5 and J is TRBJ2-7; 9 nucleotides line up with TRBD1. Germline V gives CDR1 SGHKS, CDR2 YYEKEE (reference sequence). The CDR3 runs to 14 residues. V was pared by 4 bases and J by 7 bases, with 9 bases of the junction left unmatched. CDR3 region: CASSPRDRAQEQYF. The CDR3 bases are TGTGCCAGCAGCCCCCGGGACAGGGCTCAAGAGCAGTACTTC.

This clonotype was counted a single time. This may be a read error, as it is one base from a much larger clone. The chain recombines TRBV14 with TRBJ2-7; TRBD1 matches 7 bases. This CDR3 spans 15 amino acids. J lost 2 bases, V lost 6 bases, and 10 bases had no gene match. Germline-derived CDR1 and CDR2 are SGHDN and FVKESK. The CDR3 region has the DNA TGTGCCAGCAGTCATCCGGGACAGATTCCCTACGAGCAGTACTTC. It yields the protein CASSHPGQIPYEQYF. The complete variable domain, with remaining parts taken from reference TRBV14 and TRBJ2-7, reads EAGVTQFPSHSVIEKGQTVTLRCDPISGHDNLYWYRRVMGKEIKFLLHFVKESKQDESGMPNNRFLAERTGGTYSTLKVQPAELEDSGVYFCASSHPGQIPYEQYFGPGTRLTVT.

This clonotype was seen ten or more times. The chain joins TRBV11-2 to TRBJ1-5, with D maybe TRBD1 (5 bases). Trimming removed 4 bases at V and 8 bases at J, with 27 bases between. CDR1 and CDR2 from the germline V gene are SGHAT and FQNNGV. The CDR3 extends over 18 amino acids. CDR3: CASSSRGLKWRVGEPQHF. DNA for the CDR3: TGTGCCAGCAGCTCTAGAGGTTTAAAGTGGCGGGTGGGGGAGCCCCAGCATTTT.

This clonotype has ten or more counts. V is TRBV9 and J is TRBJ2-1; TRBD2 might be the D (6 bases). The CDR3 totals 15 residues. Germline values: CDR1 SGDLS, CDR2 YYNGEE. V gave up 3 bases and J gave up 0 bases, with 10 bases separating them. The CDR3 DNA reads TGTGCCAGCAGCGGGGGGGTGAGCTCCTACAATGAGCAGTTCTTC. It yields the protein CASSGGVSSYNEQFF.

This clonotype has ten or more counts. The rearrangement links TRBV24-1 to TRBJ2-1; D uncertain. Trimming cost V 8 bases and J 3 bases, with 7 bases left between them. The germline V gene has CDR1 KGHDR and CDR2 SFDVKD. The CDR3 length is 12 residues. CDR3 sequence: CATMEGYNEQFF. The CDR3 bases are TGTGCCACCATGGAAGGCTACAATGAGCAGTTCTTC.

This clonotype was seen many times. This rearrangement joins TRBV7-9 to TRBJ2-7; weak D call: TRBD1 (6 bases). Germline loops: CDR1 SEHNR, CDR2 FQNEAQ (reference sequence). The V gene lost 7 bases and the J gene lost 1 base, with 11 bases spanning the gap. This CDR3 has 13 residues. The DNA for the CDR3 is TGTGCCAGCATCCGGGACACTTCCTACGAGCAGTACTTC. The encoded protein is CASIRDTSYEQYF.

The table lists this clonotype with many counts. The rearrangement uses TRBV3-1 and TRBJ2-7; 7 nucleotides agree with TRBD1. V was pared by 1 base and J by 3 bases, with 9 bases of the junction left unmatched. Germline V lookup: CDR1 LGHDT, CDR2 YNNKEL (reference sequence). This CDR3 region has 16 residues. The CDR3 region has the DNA TGTGCCAGCAGCCAAGGCACAGGGGACGGCCTCTACGAGCAGTACTTC. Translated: CASSQGTGDGLYEQYF.

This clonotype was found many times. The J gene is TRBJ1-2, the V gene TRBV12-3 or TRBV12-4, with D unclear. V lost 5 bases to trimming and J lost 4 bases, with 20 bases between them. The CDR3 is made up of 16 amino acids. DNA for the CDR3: TGTGCCAGCAGTCCTGCCCGGATCCGAGCAAGCTATGGCTACACCTTC. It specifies CASSPARIRASYGYTF.

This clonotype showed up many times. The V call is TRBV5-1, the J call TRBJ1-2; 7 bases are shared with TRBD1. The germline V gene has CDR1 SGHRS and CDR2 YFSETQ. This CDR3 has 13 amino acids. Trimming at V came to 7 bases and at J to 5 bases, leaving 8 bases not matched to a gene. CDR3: CASATGTAYGYTF. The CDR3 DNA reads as TGCGCCAGCGCTACCGGGACAGCGTATGGCTACACCTTC.

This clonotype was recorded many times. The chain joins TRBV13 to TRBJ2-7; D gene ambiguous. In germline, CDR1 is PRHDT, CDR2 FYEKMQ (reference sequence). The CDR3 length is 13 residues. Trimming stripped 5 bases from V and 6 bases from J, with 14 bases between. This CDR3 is CASSLVKAAEQYF. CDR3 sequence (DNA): TGTGCCAGCAGCCTGGTTAAGGCGGCCGAGCAGTACTTC.

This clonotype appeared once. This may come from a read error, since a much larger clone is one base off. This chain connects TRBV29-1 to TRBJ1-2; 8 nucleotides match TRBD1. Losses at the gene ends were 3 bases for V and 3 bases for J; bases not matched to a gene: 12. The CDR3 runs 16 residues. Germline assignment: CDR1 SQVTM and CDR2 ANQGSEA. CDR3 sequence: CSVEGLRDRSYYGYTF. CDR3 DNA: TGCAGCGTTGAGGGGCTCCGGGACAGGAGTTACTATGGCTACACCTTC.

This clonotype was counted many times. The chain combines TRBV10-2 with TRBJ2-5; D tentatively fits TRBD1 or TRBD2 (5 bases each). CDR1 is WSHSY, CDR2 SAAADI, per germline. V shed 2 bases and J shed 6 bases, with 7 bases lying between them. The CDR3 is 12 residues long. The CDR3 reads CASSEGGKTQYF. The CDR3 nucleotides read TGCGCCAGCAGTGAGGGGGGAAAGACCCAGTACTTC.

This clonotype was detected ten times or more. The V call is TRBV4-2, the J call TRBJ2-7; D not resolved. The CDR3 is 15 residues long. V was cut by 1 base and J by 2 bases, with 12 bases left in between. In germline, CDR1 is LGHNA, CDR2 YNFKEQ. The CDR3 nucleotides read TGTGCCAGCAGCCAAGGCCGACAAGCCCCCTACGAGCAGTACTTC. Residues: CASSQGRQAPYEQYF.

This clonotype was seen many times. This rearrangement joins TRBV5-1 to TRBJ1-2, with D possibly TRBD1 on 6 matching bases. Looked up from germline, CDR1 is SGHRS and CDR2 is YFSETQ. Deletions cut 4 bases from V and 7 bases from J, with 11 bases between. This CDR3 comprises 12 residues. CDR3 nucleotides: TGCGCCAGCAGCGTGGACAGTCTTGGCTACACCTTC. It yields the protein CASSVDSLGYTF.

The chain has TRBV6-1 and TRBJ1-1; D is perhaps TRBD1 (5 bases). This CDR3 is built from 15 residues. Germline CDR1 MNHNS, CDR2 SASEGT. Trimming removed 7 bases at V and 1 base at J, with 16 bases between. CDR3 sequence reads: CASIHLGGANTEAFF. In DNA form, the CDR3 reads TGTGCCAGCATTCACCTCGGGGGAGCGAACACTGAAGCTTTCTTT.

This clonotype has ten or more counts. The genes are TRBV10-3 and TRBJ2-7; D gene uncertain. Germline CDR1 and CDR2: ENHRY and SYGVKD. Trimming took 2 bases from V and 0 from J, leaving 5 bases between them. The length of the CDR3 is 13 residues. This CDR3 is CAISEQTSYEQYF. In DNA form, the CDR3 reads TGTGCCATCAGTGAGCAGACCTCCTACGAGCAGTACTTC.

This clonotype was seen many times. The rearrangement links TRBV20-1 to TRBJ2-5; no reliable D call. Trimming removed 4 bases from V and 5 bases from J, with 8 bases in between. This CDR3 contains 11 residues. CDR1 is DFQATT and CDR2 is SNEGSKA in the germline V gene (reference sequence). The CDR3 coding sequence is TGCAGTGCTATGAGTCTCGAGACCCAGTACTTC. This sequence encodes CSAMSLETQYF.

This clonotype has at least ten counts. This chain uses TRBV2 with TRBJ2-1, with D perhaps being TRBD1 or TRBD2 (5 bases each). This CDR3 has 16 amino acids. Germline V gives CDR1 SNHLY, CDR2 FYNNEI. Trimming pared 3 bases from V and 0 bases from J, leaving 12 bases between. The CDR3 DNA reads TGTGCCAGCAGTGAGAGTGGTGGGGGCTCCTACAATGAGCAGTTCTTC. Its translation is CASSESGGGSYNEQFF.

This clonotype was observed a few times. CDR3 residues: CASSEVGSALNTGELFF. CDR3 DNA: TGTGCCAGCAGTGAAGTTGGTAGCGCCCTTAACACCGGGGAGCTGTTTTTT. The genes are TRBV2 and TRBJ2-2, with D maybe TRBD2 (5 bases). Germline CDR1 is SNHLY and CDR2 is FYNNEI. The V and J ends lost 1 base and 2 bases respectively, with 14 bases between them. This CDR3 spans 17 amino acids.

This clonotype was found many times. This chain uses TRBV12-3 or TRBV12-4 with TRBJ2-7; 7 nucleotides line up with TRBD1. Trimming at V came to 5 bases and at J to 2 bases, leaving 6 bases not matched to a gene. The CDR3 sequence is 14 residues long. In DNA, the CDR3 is TGTGCCAGCAGTCCTAACAGGGGCGCCTACGAGCAGTACTTC. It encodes CASSPNRGAYEQYF.